The 32 T cell receptor beta chains listed next were all sequenced from one sample in a study of T-cell memory formation after mild COVID-19. One entry per CDR3 protein, called by TCRdb with MiXCR from the 5' RACE reads. In the table there are over 10,000 distinct CDR3 sequences, 12% of which are singletons. Specimen: PBMCs or a T cell subset sorted from them (not recorded which). These receptors were taken from an adult woman who had mild COVID-19 (a few samples of this study predate the infection). Cell type and time point are not known.

This clonotype was seen many times. This CDR3 reads CSARDPKAGPVRNEQFF. CDR3 DNA: TGCAGTGCTAGAGATCCTAAAGCGGGCCCGGTTCGCAATGAGCAGTTCTTC. The chain employs TRBV20-1 and TRBJ2-1; weak D call: TRBD2 (6 bases). V was clipped by 0 bases and J by 6 bases, with 21 bases between them. Germline V CDR1 and CDR2: DFQATT, SNEGSKA (reference sequence). The CDR3 length is 17 residues.

This clonotype was detected ten times or more. The gene calls are TRBV7-3 and TRBJ2-3; no clear D gene. This CDR3 spans 12 amino acids. Trimming took 8 bases from V and 1 from J, leaving 7 bases between them. The germline V gene has CDR1 SGHTA and CDR2 FQGTGA. CDR3 sequence: CASGSGTDTQYF. In DNA form, the CDR3 reads TGTGCCAGCGGGTCTGGCACAGATACGCAGTATTTT.

This clonotype was detected ten times or more. V usage is TRBV30 and J usage is TRBJ2-1; the D is unclear. The germline V gene has CDR1 GTSNPN and CDR2 SVGIG (reference sequence). V was cut by 5 bases and J by 5 bases, with 16 bases left in between. This CDR3 region has 14 residues. The CDR3 is CAWRRWDGHNEQFF. CDR3 coding DNA: TGTGCCTGGCGACGGTGGGATGGCCACAATGAGCAGTTCTTC.

This clonotype is medium-sized (0.01 to 0.1%) in the sample. The chain combines TRBV12-3 or TRBV12-4 with TRBJ2-1, with D possibly TRBD2 on 6 matching bases. V lost 7 bases and J 8 bases, leaving 27 bases between the germline ends. CDR3 length: 17 amino acids. CDR3: CASTFDPGSGAPHEQFF. CDR3 sequence (DNA): TGTGCCAGCACCTTCGACCCAGGGTCGGGAGCTCCCCATGAGCAGTTCTTC.

This clonotype has a count of ten or more. This chain links TRBV11-2 with TRBJ2-3; D ambiguous. Germline V gene sequence: CDR1 SGHAT, CDR2 FQNNGV. Trimming took 3 bases from V and 2 from J, leaving 9 bases between them. The CDR3 consists of 14 residues. The CDR3 DNA is TGTGCCAGCAGCTTCGATAGCTACACAGATACGCAGTATTTT. It is translated as CASSFDSYTDTQYF.

This clonotype was detected only a few times. The chain has TRBV24-1 and TRBJ2-3; D remains ambiguous. Germline loops: CDR1 KGHDR, CDR2 SFDVKD. V was cut by 0 bases and J by 0 bases, with 9 bases left in between. The CDR3 is 16 residues long. DNA for the CDR3: TGTGCCACCAGTGATTTGTTTTCGACGAGCACAGATACGCAGTATTTT. Encoded protein: CATSDLFSTSTDTQYF.

At least ten counts were recorded for this clonotype. The chain links TRBV7-9 to TRBJ2-5; D tentatively reads TRBD1 or TRBD2 (6 bases each). V lost 11 bases and J 2 bases, leaving 24 bases between the germline ends. This CDR3 has 16 amino acids. Germline V gene sequence: CDR1 SEHNR, CDR2 FQNEAQ (reference sequence). The CDR3, as DNA: TGTGCCGTCCGGACGCCAGGGGATGCGGGACAAGAGACCCAGTACTTC. Amino acid sequence: CAVRTPGDAGQETQYF.

This clonotype was detected ten times or more. The chain joins TRBV29-1 to TRBJ1-1, with D possibly matching TRBD1 (6 bases). The germline gives CDR1 SQVTM, CDR2 ANQGSEA. Trimming removed 1 base from V and 4 bases from J, with 10 bases in between. The CDR3 is made up of 13 amino acids. This CDR3 is CSVEGDTGTEAFF. The CDR3 region has the DNA TGCAGCGTTGAAGGGGACACAGGCACTGAAGCTTTCTTT.

This clonotype was seen at least ten times. The V call is TRBV4-1, the J call TRBJ2-1; 10 nucleotides line up with TRBD1. V gave up 2 bases and J gave up 8 bases; unmatched junction bases: 6. The CDR3 length is 15 residues. Germline loops: CDR1 MGHRA, CDR2 YSYEKL. The DNA of the CDR3 is TGCGCCAGCAGCCAATGGACAGGGGGTTTGTATGAGCAGTTCTTC. Residues: CASSQWTGGLYEQFF.

This clonotype was counted ten times or more. V gene TRBV20-1 combines with J gene TRBJ2-1, with 11 positions matching TRBD2. CDR1 is DFQATT and CDR2 is SNEGSKA in the germline V gene (reference sequence). The CDR3 has 15 residues. V was clipped by 3 bases and J by 6 bases; unmatched bases: 7. The CDR3: CSASPGLAEFNEQFF. In nucleotides, the CDR3 is TGCAGTGCTAGCCCGGGACTAGCGGAATTCAATGAGCAGTTCTTC.

In its sample, this clonotype was seen many times. This chain links TRBV7-9 with TRBJ1-1, with TRBD1 matching over 7 bases. This CDR3 has 14 amino acids. After removal of 6 bases from V and 6 bases from J, the junction contained 10 bases not matched to a gene. The germline CDR1 and CDR2 sequences are SEHNR and FQNEAQ (reference sequence). CDR3 sequence (DNA): TGTGCCAGCAGAAATCCCGACAGGGTCTCTGAAGCTTTCTTT. Amino acids: CASRNPDRVSEAFF.

This clonotype was counted between two and nine times. The chain is built from TRBV5-4 and TRBJ2-3; a possible D gene is TRBD1 (5 bases). Germline CDR1 SGHNT, CDR2 YYREEE (reference sequence). This CDR3 contains 15 residues. V shed 2 bases and J shed 6 bases, with 16 bases lying between them. The CDR3 DNA reads TGTGCCAGCAGCTTAAGACAGTACACATCGGATACGCAGTATTTT. Translating gives CASSLRQYTSDTQYF. Based on the CDR3 plus reference TRBV5-4 and TRBJ2-3, the full variable domain is ETGVTQSPTHLIKTRGQQVTLRCSSQSGHNTVSWYQQALGQGPQFIFQYYREEENGRGNFPPRFSGLQFPNYSSELNVNALELDDSALYLCASSLRQYTSDTQYFGPGTRLTVL.

There are many counts of this clonotype. This rearrangement joins TRBV5-1 to TRBJ2-3; 9 bases match TRBD1. The CDR3 covers 15 residues. Germline assignment: CDR1 SGHRS and CDR2 YFSETQ. V trimming: 7 bases; J trimming: 4 bases; junction bases outside the gene matches: 10. The DNA for the CDR3 is TGCGCCAGCTTACCAAGGACAGGGGTTGCAGATACGCAGTATTTT. This encodes CASLPRTGVADTQYF.

This clonotype appeared many times. The chain recombines TRBV9 with TRBJ2-7; 8 nucleotides agree with TRBD1. The length of the CDR3 is 16 residues. Per the germline V gene, CDR1 is SGDLS and CDR2 is YYNGEE. The V and J ends lost 3 bases and 0 bases, in that order; junction bases with no gene match: 8. CDR3 bases: TGTGCCAGCAGCGCCCAGGGGACAGGCCTCTCCTACGAGCAGTACTTC. This translates into CASSAQGTGLSYEQYF.

By proportion, this clonotype is medium-sized. CDR3 bases: TGCGCCAGCAGCCAAGGATCACTGACTCTAGACCAGTATTTT. It codes for CASSQGSLTLDQYF. The V gene is TRBV4-1, the J gene TRBJ2-3; no clear D. Germline V CDR1 and CDR2: MGHRA, YSYEKL. Trimming left V 1 base short and J 12 bases short, with 17 bases between. The CDR3 is 14 residues long.

This clonotype was counted ten times or more. The rearrangement links TRBV9 to TRBJ2-6; D is undetermined. Germline V lookup: CDR1 SGDLS, CDR2 YYNGEE. The V end lost 3 bases, the J end lost 0 bases, and 16 bases lay between the germline ends. CDR3 length: 18 residues. Written as DNA, the CDR3 is TGTGCCAGCAGCGGACCACTCGACGGAAGCTCTGGGGCCAACGTCCTGACTTTC. Its translation is CASSGPLDGSSGANVLTF.

Ten or more counts support this clonotype. This chain joins TRBV21-1 and TRBJ1-1. TRBV21-1 is reported as a pseudogene. The CDR3 spans 13 residues. CDR3 residues: CASSNPKGARAFF. CDR3 coding DNA: TGTGCCAGCAGCAACCCCAAAGGGGCTAGAGCTTTCTTT.

The table lists this clonotype with many counts. The rearrangement uses TRBV24-1 and TRBJ2-1; 9 bases fit TRBD2. With V trimmed by 5 bases and J by 0 bases, 7 bases remained unmatched. CDR3 length: 17 amino acids. Germline CDR1 is KGHDR and CDR2 is SFDVKD. The CDR3 here is CATSAPGLADSYNEQFF. The CDR3 DNA reads TGTGCCACCAGTGCCCCGGGACTAGCAGACTCCTACAATGAGCAGTTCTTC.

The V gene is TRBV14, the J gene TRBJ2-7, with D maybe TRBD2 (5 bases). The CDR3 has 16 amino acids. With 1 base removed from V and 3 bases from J, the gap between germline ends came to 16 bases. The germline gives CDR1 SGHDN, CDR2 FVKESK. The DNA for the CDR3 is TGTGCCAGCAGCCAAGGTCTGGACTTTTTCCTCTACGAGCAGTACTTC. Its translation is CASSQGLDFFLYEQYF.

This clonotype came up a few times. The chain couples TRBV7-6 to TRBJ1-2; 12 bases line up with TRBD1. With V trimmed by 5 bases and J by 6 bases, 4 bases remained unmatched. The CDR3 has 14 residues. Germline CDR1 and CDR2: SGHVS and FNYEAQ. The CDR3 loop reads CASSPGTGGDGYTF. CDR3 bases: TGTGCCAGCAGCCCCGGGACAGGGGGCGATGGCTACACCTTC.

This clonotype was seen ten or more times. The chain employs TRBV6-4 and TRBJ2-1; 10 bases match TRBD2. The trim removed 4 bases at V and 5 bases at J, leaving 5 bases unmatched. In germline, CDR1 is MRHNA, CDR2 SNTAGT. This CDR3 has 15 residues. The CDR3, as DNA: TGTGCCAGCAGTGGCCAAACTAGCGGGAACAATGAGCAGTTCTTC. Its protein product is CASSGQTSGNNEQFF.

This clonotype was seen ten or more times. The CDR3 DNA follows: TGCAGTGCCCGAACGGGGGGGGGCCCCAATCAGCCCCAGCATTTT. Translation gives CSARTGGGPNQPQHF. This chain joins TRBV20-1 and TRBJ1-5, with D possibly matching TRBD1 (6 bases). The CDR3 loop spans 15 amino acids. V lost 6 bases to trimming and J lost 3 bases, with 18 bases between them. Germline values: CDR1 DFQATT, CDR2 SNEGSKA (reference sequence).

At least ten counts were recorded for this clonotype. This sequence joins TRBV4-2 and TRBJ1-5; 8 bases line up with TRBD1. Germline lookup yields CDR1 LGHNA and CDR2 YNFKEQ. The CDR3 is 16 amino acids. Trimming at V came to 1 base and at J to 2 bases, leaving 4 bases not matched to a gene. The chain's CDR3 is CASSQAGGSGNQPQHF. The CDR3, as DNA: TGTGCCAGCAGCCAAGCAGGGGGCAGTGGCAATCAGCCCCAGCATTTT.

In its sample, this clonotype was seen many times. The chain recombines TRBV29-1 with TRBJ2-7; TRBD2 agrees at 8 bases. The CDR3 has 16 amino acids. J gave up 0 bases and V 2 bases, and 9 bases lay outside the gene matches. Per germline, CDR1 SQVTM and CDR2 ANQGSEA. CDR3 sequence: CSVECTREAPSYEQYF. CDR3 DNA: TGCAGCGTTGAATGTACGCGGGAGGCCCCCTCCTACGAGCAGTACTTC.

This clonotype was observed many times. The V gene is TRBV7-6, the J gene TRBJ2-3; 13 positions agree with TRBD2. V was pared by 6 bases and J by 4 bases, with 16 bases of the junction left unmatched. CDR1 is SGHVS and CDR2 is FNYEAQ in the germline V gene. CDR3 length equals 19 residues. CDR3 residues: CASSRGLAGVAREADTQYF. In nucleotides, the CDR3 is TGTGCCAGCAGTCGAGGACTAGCGGGAGTAGCTCGGGAAGCAGATACGCAGTATTTT.

This clonotype was observed many times. The chain joins TRBV18 to TRBJ2-1, with 8 nucleotides matching TRBD1. CDR1 is KGHSH and CDR2 is LQKENI in the germline V gene. The CDR3 spans 16 residues. The trim removed 2 bases at V and 2 bases at J, leaving 5 bases unmatched. This CDR3 is CASSPVGTGAYNEQFF. The CDR3 nucleotides read TGTGCCAGCTCACCAGTGGGGACAGGCGCCTACAATGAGCAGTTCTTC.

This clonotype was counted at least ten times. This sequence joins TRBV12-3 or TRBV12-4 and TRBJ2-7; D may be TRBD1 (5 bases). V lost 5 bases and J lost 2, with 13 bases in between. The CDR3 contains 14 residues. In nucleotides, the CDR3 is TGTGCCAGCAGTGTCGGAGACAGTCCCTACGAGCAGTACTTC. This encodes CASSVGDSPYEQYF.

This clonotype has only a few counts. This rearrangement joins TRBV5-1 to TRBJ2-7; tentative D call: TRBD2 (6 bases). CDR1 is SGHRS and CDR2 is YFSETQ in the germline V gene. This CDR3 is built from 16 residues. The V and J ends lost 3 bases and 7 bases respectively, with 23 bases between them. CDR3 coding DNA: TGCGCCAGCAGCTCCGTCGGGGCAGGGACTTGGTATGAGCAGTACTTC. Its translation is CASSSVGAGTWYEQYF.

Ten or more counts support this clonotype. The V call is TRBV5-6, the J call TRBJ1-4; unclear D gene. CDR3 length: 14 amino acids. Germline loops: CDR1 SGHDT, CDR2 YYEEEE. Trimming pared 4 bases from V and 6 bases from J, leaving 13 bases between. The CDR3 bases are TGTGCCAGCAGCCCGGGCTGGGAGGATGAAAAACTGTTTTTT. As protein: CASSPGWEDEKLFF.

This clonotype was counted ten times or more. The junction departs from the called germline gene at one end, perhaps through a read error. This chain joins TRBV7-2 and TRBJ2-1, with 7 bases fitting TRBD2. Germline loops: CDR1 SGHTA, CDR2 FQGNSA. CDR3 length equals 12 residues. The CDR3 here is CASSLAEHPQFF. The CDR3 bases are TGTGCCAGCAGCCTAGCGGAGCATCCCCAGTTCTTC.

The table lists this clonotype with many counts. The chain recombines TRBV5-1 with TRBJ1-1; unclear D gene. The ends were cut back, 1 base at V and 6 bases at J, with 10 bases in the middle. This CDR3 contains 13 residues. Germline V CDR1 and CDR2: SGHRS, YFSETQ. CDR3 amino acids: CASSLLRHAEAFF. The CDR3 bases are TGCGCCAGCAGCTTGCTCAGACACGCTGAAGCTTTCTTT.

This clonotype was seen at least ten times. V usage is TRBV24-1 and J usage is TRBJ2-3, with 9 bases aligning to TRBD2. The CDR3 is 17 residues long. The V segment lost 1 base and the J segment 4 bases; nucleotides outside the gene matches: 8. The germline V gene encodes CDR1 KGHDR and CDR2 SFDVKD. The CDR3 spells CATSDFYASGVPDTQYF. CDR3 DNA sequence: TGTGCCACCAGTGATTTTTACGCTAGCGGGGTACCAGATACGCAGTATTTT.